This T cell receptor beta chain was recovered during a study of cytomegalovirus exposure and HLA in healthy donors (dated by TCRdb to the late 2010s). Regarding the research as a whole: An earlier analysis of a few hundred of the donors reported 250 to 300 Gb of sequence data and 90 million to 120 million unique TCR beta sequences obtained from roughly 170 million T cells. Roughly 300 gigabases of sequencing data and tens of millions of unique TCR sequences were included in an early release covering roughly 600 HLA-typed donors. The genetic ancestry cluster associated with self-reported Caucasian donors included 70% to 85% of the roughly 400 genotyped donors. The study aimed to test whether signatures of past pathogen exposure could be identified by cataloging public T cell receptors. The study profiled the T cell repertoires of about 640 subjects by immunosequencing and related them to cytomegalovirus serostatus. A separate validation cohort of over 95 different subjects was used in addition to the 666-subject first cohort. High-throughput TCR immunosequencing, statistical association of individual TCRs with disease status, and machine learning were combined to predict cytomegalovirus infection status. To study patterns of TCR occurrence, a later analysis re-analyzed previously published TCR beta repertoires from around 670 donors and added high-resolution HLA genotyping. Rather than using new phenotypic data, the later analysis identified candidate immune exposures from TCR beta sequences and from how often those sequences occurred across donors. To decide whether each TCR beta V gene segment behaved as functional or pseudogenic, an earlier analysis of 587 of the donors relied on high-throughput TCR beta sequencing. Donor age, sex, ethnicity and CMV serostatus were compiled alongside the repertoire data. A later genetic analysis took genome-wide SNP genotypes for about 55% of the roughly 670 donors and used that subset as a discovery cohort. All discovery cohort repertoires had been generated on a single sequencing platform. HLA typing included class I and class II loci at four-digit resolution. Typing coverage differed by locus: A, B, C, DRB1 and DQB1 were typed in about 620-640 donors, DQA1 in approximately 520, DPA1 in 600 to 610, and DPB1 in approximately 450. Because of strong linkage in the cohort, five DR-DQ haplotypes were treated as single units for association and clustering. Across 300 to 400 genotyped donors of the cohort, an average of approximately 240,000 unique TCR beta nucleotide sequences per donor were sequenced, and roughly 20% of those sequences were non-productive. Overall study results and their limits: Because counts were too low, roughly 16 rarely observed V segments, including chromosome 9 orphons, were left out of the earlier analysis of 587 of the donors. A later analysis found that HLA-associated TCR beta chains were more clonally expanded and had lower generation probabilities than equally common non-associated chains. According to a later analysis, TCR association rates differed among HLA loci, with DRB1 alleles showing the most associated TCRs and HLA-C alleles showing the fewest. At a false discovery rate of 0.05, a later analysis linked around 15,000 TCR beta sequences to specific HLA alleles. According to a later analysis, parvovirus B19, influenza, CMV and Epstein-Barr virus appeared linked to several top co-occurrence clusters. In the study, approximately 160 TCR beta chains were listed as associated with cytomegalovirus. Broadly in line with IMGT annotations, most TCR beta V segments showed up in productive rearrangements about 87% or about 30% of the time in an earlier analysis of around 550 of the donors. Assigning TCR associations to individual alleles was difficult when HLA alleles, especially DR and DQ, strongly co-occurred. The only immune exposure information available for the cohort was CMV serostatus. In this cohort, only TCR beta chains were sequenced, and detectable features were limited by the absence of alpha or paired-chain data. A further reported finding was that TCR beta sequences accurately predicted the HLA-A and HLA-B alleles for most subjects in the first cohort. The classifier was reported to diagnose cytomegalovirus status with high specificity and sensitivity in both the original cohort and the validation cohort. Because HLA typing was missing for some donors at each locus, association tests included only the typed subset. The 87-base-pair reads could not distinguish some IMGT-functional V segments, including TRBV6-2 and TRBV6-3, so those segments were excluded. A later genetic analysis reported fewer N-insertions in productive TCRs among donors in an Asian-associated ancestry cluster than the roughly 690-donor mean. Presence/absence analyses assumed roughly uniform sequencing depth across donors, an assumption that may not hold. Most TCR sequences were seen in very few donors, while some public TCRs were found in many individuals. A later genetic analysis associated a missense DCLRE1C variant with V-gene and J-gene trimming of TCR beta chains, and an independent cohort replicated the association. The sequencing pipeline was judged likely to have produced a cluster of highly shared sequence variants as a technical artifact. Correlated functional status among segregating V segments might reflect linkage disequilibrium, but an unknown experimental factor could not be ruled out. In a later analysis, most CMV-associated TCR beta chains were found to appear HLA-restricted, with HLA associations seemingly driven largely by CMV exposure. Three of the identified cytomegalovirus-associated TCR beta chains were confirmed in vitro to be specific for cytomegalovirus antigens. The authors suggested that the approach could potentially be extended to other disease states and immunological phenotypes.

Of note for this clone: The antigen it recognizes is unknown. Base qualities are not provided; no much larger clone lies one nucleotide away.

The cohort consisted of 666 healthy bone marrow donors. All cohort members were sampled while nominally healthy, although unrecorded immune exposures were likely present. The donor was CMV seropositive and was included in the group of approximately 310 seropositive cohort members. Each donor provided a peripheral blood sample, and peripheral blood mononuclear cells were used for TCR beta sequencing. The Qiagen DNeasy Blood Extraction Kit was used to extract genomic DNA from the blood cell samples. The germline V gene supplies CDR1 SGHAT and CDR2 FQNNGV. Trimming leaves V shorter by 5 bases and J shorter by 8 bases, with the junction holding 16 bases beyond the gene matches. Its CDR3 holds 18 amino acids, cysteine through phenylalanine. This entry keeps only the CDR3 DNA: 54 bases, framed from base 1. Libraries were built with the immunoSEQ multiplex PCR assay. A mixture of 60 forward primers for TCR Vbeta segments and 13 reverse primers for TCR Jbeta segments was used in the multiplex PCR. The CDR3 region of rearranged TCR beta genes was amplified from genomic DNA by a multiplex PCR assay. On the Illumina HiSeq System, the amplified TCR beta libraries were sequenced as 87-base-pair reads. From the authors' description of their analysis: In a later analysis, 70 million to 95 million unique TCR beta chains were counted across the 650 to 750 repertoires, and approximately 11 million of these chains were shared by at least two donors. Raw reads were error-corrected and collapsed into unique sequences by a nearest-neighbor algorithm in which closely related sequences were merged to remove PCR and sequencing errors. V, D and J gene segments were assigned by aligning CDR3 sequences to IMGT reference sequences. Each retained sequence needed at least a six-nucleotide match to both a V gene segment and a J gene segment. Rearrangements were classified as productive when the CDR3 lacked stop codons and remained in frame with V and J, and all other rearrangements were classified as non-productive. CDR3 was defined by IMGT convention, running from the second conserved V-encoded cysteine to the conserved J-encoded phenylalanine. The earlier analysis of some 550 of the donors excluded any sequence lacking an unambiguous match to a single V gene segment. An earlier analysis of over 450 of the donors classified V segments as functional when productive rearrangements were above 56.7% and as segregating when the standard deviation between donors was above 5%. A statistical classification framework was built for diagnosing cytomegalovirus status from the catalog of TCR beta chain sequences. In a later analysis, V and J genes were assigned by comparing TCR nucleotide sequences against IMGT/GENE-DB human TR gene sequences. The TCRdist pipeline was used in a later analysis to assign CDR3 sequences and most-parsimonious VDJ recombination scenarios. A later analysis defined each TCR beta chain by its CDR3 amino acid sequence plus V-gene family, and excluded reads lacking a unique V-gene family. As a way to deal with suspected cross-contamination and a sequencing artifact, a later analysis dropped under 600 nucleotide sequences that were highly shared and had low generation probability. In a later analysis, a clonal expansion index was calculated for each public chain from normalized within-repertoire ranks of inferred template counts. In a later analysis, generation probabilities were computed with a VDJ recombination model fitted to out-of-frame rearrangements, and the resulting probabilities were checked against IGoR. A later analysis scored TCR-TCR, TCR-HLA and TCR-CMV co-occurrence with hypergeometric tests, applying a repertoire-size bias correction to TCR pairs. A later analysis estimated false discovery rates by permuting HLA or CMV assignments 20 times. In a later analysis, co-occurring TCRs were grouped using DBSCAN, with TCRdist sequence similarity added in when clustering inside HLA-allele-positive subsets. Repertoires with fewer than 30,000 or more than 120,000 public chains were left out of co-occurrence clustering, as were about five repertoires with anomalous nucleotide sharing. What TCRdb holds here is the immuneACCESS table cut down to in-frame rearrangements. Part of the clones is not present; checked against another copy, under half of the missing clones reflect an unresolved V gene, and the others are unexplained. V and J calls and clone size follow that table, whereas D and trimming were derived from the DNA. Recorded for this sample are approximately 190,000 clones; about four fifths of them occurred a single time. Around 14% of the sample rests with the top ten.

What was sequenced was PBMCs. The rearranged segments are TRBV11-2 and TRBJ2-1; 12 central bases correspond to TRBD2. This TCR was sampled from a woman in her twenties or thirties in good health and CMV-seropositive. The CDR3 protein is CASSRQPSGRAPGDEQFF. The nucleotides are TGTGCCAGCAGCCGACAACCTAGCGGGAGGGCCCCAGGGGATGAGCAGTTCTTC.